These T cell receptor beta chains were read from a single sample in a study of T cells in Graves' hyperthyroidism and ophthalmopathy. TCRdb reanalysed the multiplex PCR reads using MiXCR and keeps one entry per CDR3 protein. The table lists about 520,000 distinct CDR3 sequences, around 22% of them singletons, with approximately 10% in the top ten. Sequencing was carried out using blood. The origin of the receptors is a young woman with Graves' ophthalmopathy. Each CDR3 is given with its conserved first and last residue.

v_gene,j_gene,CDR3aa
TRBV4-2,TRBJ1-2,CASTKQGQGYGYTF
TRBV28,TRBJ1-1,CASSLMQTEAFF
TRBV4-2,TRBJ1-6,CASSPRPVAYNSPLHF
TRBV9,TRBJ1-1,CASSVAEGRTEAFF
TRBV7-9,TRBJ2-7,CASMETSTYEQYF
TRBV30,TRBJ1-2,CAWSVSGFGYTF
TRBV10-3,TRBJ2-7,CAISESVRPYDQYF
TRBV28,TRBJ1-2,CASSLLVEFPRHGYTF
TRBV20-1,TRBJ1-1,CSASQTADTEAFF
TRBV20-1,TRBJ1-1,CSASNRASFEAFF
TRBV5-1,TRBJ2-7,CASSLEQGTYEQYF
TRBV28,TRBJ1-2,CASSSQAGGAGYGYTF
TRBV6-1,TRBJ2-7,CASSEGPGGRGYF
TRBV6-1,TRBJ2-7,CASSEAQGLSEQYF
TRBV6-5,TRBJ2-5,CASSYASGELGQYF
TRBV20-1,TRBJ1-2,CSADPTGIF
TRBV6-1,TRBJ1-5,CASSHDREGQPQHF
TRBV5-1,TRBJ1-2,CASSLTGSKYGYTF
TRBV10-3,TRBJ1-1,CAINTPGGTEAFF
TRBV27,TRBJ2-5,CASSLVGLAGEETQYF
TRBV9,TRBJ2-1,CASSEDSYNEQFF
TRBV7-9,TRBJ2-2,CASSPMAGELFF
TRBV19,TRBJ1-1,CASSAGTGGAKTEAFF
TRBV24-1,TRBJ2-5,CATSDPGLGYQETQYF
TRBV24-1,TRBJ1-5,CASGPGGQGSNQPQHF
TRBV5-1,TRBJ2-5,CASSFSPGLAGGLQETQYF
TRBV6-1,TRBJ2-5,CASLGFGWYQETQYF
TRBV6-1,TRBJ2-7,CASSTGFTYEQYF
TRBV20-1,TRBJ1-3,CSARDTGASGNTIYF
TRBV7-8,TRBJ1-1,CASSLVWGMNTEAFF
TRBV6-2/TRBV6-3,TRBJ2-7,CASSDGLYEQYF
TRBV20-1,TRBJ1-1,CSLEFKQGGEGTEAFF
TRBV2,TRBJ2-2,CASLISGLALPHTGELFF
TRBV6-1,TRBJ1-2,CASSTQGPYGYTF
TRBV25-1,TRBJ1-1,CASSPPQGPIAEAFF
TRBV18,TRBJ1-5,CASSATQGANQPQHF
TRBV30,TRBJ2-7,CAWDVTGGTYEQYF
TRBV6-2/TRBV6-3,TRBJ1-2,CASSYSGAGTGSFYGYTF